This T cell receptor beta chain was recorded in a study of spatial heterogeneity in lung cancer. The time point here: sample taken at primary tumor resection. The donors, fewer than 95 patients with untreated early-stage non-small cell lung cancer, provided the samples. Unsorted whole RNA from tumor, nontumor lung or frozen PBMC underwent sequencing. Study-level points and caveats: At tumor resection, ubiquitous expanded TCRs were detected in blood more often than later.

A unique molecular identifier was attached to every TCR cDNA molecule. In TCRdb, the 5' RACE reads were re-called with MiXCR into one record per CDR3 protein. The top ten hold around 30% of the sample, which has some 8,900 distinct CDR3 sequences, 4% to 5% seen once. This clonotype is medium-sized in the sample. Its antigen is currently unknown. The CDR3 has 15 residues. Trimming pared 0 bases from V and 5 bases from J, leaving 13 bases between. CDR1 MNHEY and CDR2 SVGEGT come from the germline V gene. The chain recombines TRBV6-2 or TRBV6-3 with TRBJ1-1; D gene uncertain. Sample: PBMCs, taken at surgery. This TCR was recovered from a male donor with early-stage non-small cell lung cancer. As DNA, the CDR3 is TGTGCCAGCAGTTACTCGACCCTTCTAAGGACTGAAGCTTTCTTT. Its protein is CASSYSTLLRTEAFF.